This T cell receptor beta chain was sequenced for a study of T cells after yellow fever vaccination. Template switching with 5'RACE generated the TCR cDNA and added a universal primer site and UMIs. TCRdb reprocessed the 5' RACE reads via MiXCR and lists one record per CDR3 protein. The table lists a few hundred thousand distinct CDR3 sequences, roughly a sixth of them singletons. Findings and caveats of the study: Overlap between CD4 and CD8 compartments was detected for a small share of clonotypes.

Germline V CDR1 and CDR2: DFQATT, SNEGSKA (reference sequence). The CDR3 contains 17 residues. Trimming removed 1 base from V and 9 bases from J; junction bases left unmatched: 19. About this clonotype: What it binds is unknown.

The rearrangement links TRBV20-1 to TRBJ1-1; 8 positions match TRBD1. The receptor's source is a young man who received the YFV17D yellow fever vaccine. The specimen comprised PBMCs, sampled before the yellow fever booster vaccination. The chain's CDR3 is CSARGLTTGGGGAQAFF. CDR3 DNA sequence: TGCAGTGCTAGAGGCCTTACCACAGGGGGTGGCGGGGCTCAAGCTTTCTTT.